This T cell receptor (beta chain) was documented in a study of blood T cell repertoires in COVID-19. Study context: The United States, Italy and Spain supplied acute and convalescent COVID-19 samples. Sample material is recorded as cDNA or gDNA derived from T cells, B-cell-depleted T cells, or PBMCs.

Germline-derived CDR1 and CDR2 are SGHKS and YYEKEE (reference sequence). The CDR3 spans 15 residues. Trimming at V came to 2 bases and at J to 1 base, leaving 4 bases not matched to a gene. Clones were sequenced by immunoSEQ multiplex PCR, and TCRdb holds only the in-frame ones, with some missing. The repertoire consists of around 260,000 clones, with 80% to 90% occurring once and the leading ten covering 4.2%. This TCR was sampled from a man aged 60 to 75 with acute or convalescent COVID-19. V gene TRBV5-5 combines with J gene TRBJ2-3; 7 bases agree with TRBD1. Sequencing was carried out using peripheral blood. In nucleotides, the CDR3 is TGTGCCAGCAGCTTTCAGGGGGTACGCACAGATACGCAGTATTTT. This sequence encodes CASSFQGVRTDTQYF.